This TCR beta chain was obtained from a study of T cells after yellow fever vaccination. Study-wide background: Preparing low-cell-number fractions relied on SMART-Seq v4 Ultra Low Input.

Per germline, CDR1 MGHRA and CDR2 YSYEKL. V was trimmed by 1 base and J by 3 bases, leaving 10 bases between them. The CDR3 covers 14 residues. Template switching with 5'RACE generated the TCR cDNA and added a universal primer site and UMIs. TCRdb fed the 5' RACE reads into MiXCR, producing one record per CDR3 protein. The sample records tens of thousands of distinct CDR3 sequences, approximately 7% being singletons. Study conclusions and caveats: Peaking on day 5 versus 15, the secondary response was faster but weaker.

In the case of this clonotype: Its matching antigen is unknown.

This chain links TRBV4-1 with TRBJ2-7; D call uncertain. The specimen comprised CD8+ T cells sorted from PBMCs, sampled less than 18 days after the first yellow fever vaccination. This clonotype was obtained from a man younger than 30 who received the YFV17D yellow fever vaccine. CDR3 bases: TGCGCCAGCAGCCAAGGAGTGTCCCTCTACGAGCAGTACTTC. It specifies CASSQGVSLYEQYF.